This T cell receptor (beta chain) is drawn from a study of cytomegalovirus exposure and HLA in healthy donors. Study-level findings and limits: The study designated 150 or so TCR beta chains cytomegalovirus-associated. Reportedly, fewer N-insertions than the approximately 610-donor mean appeared in an Asian-associated ancestry cluster in a later analysis. Common viral pathogens seemed, in a later analysis, to connect with several of the most significant clusters. Prediction of most subjects' HLA-A and HLA-B alleles by TCR beta sequences was reportedly accurate.

The primer mix had 60 Vbeta and 13 Jbeta primers. Sequencing used immunoSEQ multiplex PCR; TCRdb keeps in-frame clones, though not all of them. The sample has some 150,000 clones; around 80% are singletons. A note on this clone: Its antigen is still unknown.

What was sequenced was PBMCs. The receptor was isolated from a man in his fifties or sixties in good health and CMV-seronegative.

The CDR3: CASSLIAGPNTGELFF. CDR3 bases: TGTGCCAGCAGCTTAATAGCGGGGCCGAACACCGGGGAGCTGTTTTTT. The chain uses TRBV5-6 and TRBJ2-2; 8 positions match TRBD2. The length of the CDR3 is 16 residues. V was pared by 2 bases and J by 0 bases, with 3 bases of the junction left unmatched. Germline V CDR1 and CDR2: SGHDT, YYEEEE.